These T cell receptor beta chains were read from a single sample in a study of T cell repertoires in cytomegalovirus infection. Each CDR3 protein is one row after TCRdb ran MiXCR on the reads. The sample shows some 700,000 distinct CDR3 sequences, 35% to 40% of them seen only once. Sequenced: PBMCs. These receptors were taken from a human donor in good health (CMV status not recorded). Some clones in this sample may be carry-over from other donors' samples. CDR3s include the opening cysteine and the closing phenylalanine or tryptophan. Fields, in order: clone size, J gene, V gene, D gene, CDR3 protein, CDR3 DNA. D genes are given only for firm matches. The size entry is marked missing in some rows and otherwise reads once, few, many or a size class.

>few|TRBJ2-7|TRBV7-2|NA
CASSLGGLFGEQYF
TGTGCCAGCAGCTTAGGTGGTTTGTTCGGCGAGCAGTACTTC
>NA|TRBJ2-2|TRBV24-1|NA
CATSDFVTENTGELFF
TGTGCCACCAGTGATTTCGTGACAGAGAACACCGGGGAGCTGTTTTTT
>few|TRBJ2-5|TRBV28|TRBD2
CASSKHPGGSETQYF
TGTGCCAGCAGTAAACACCCGGGAGGCTCTGAGACCCAGTACTTC
>NA|TRBJ1-3|TRBV28|NA
CASSLSGGANTIYF
TGTGCCAGCAGTTTATCTGGGGGCGCGAACACCATATATTTT
>many|TRBJ2-5|TRBV4-1|TRBD2
CASSQDRGGGAQYF
TGCGCCAGCAGCCAAGATCGAGGCGGGGGGGCCCAGTACTTC
>few|TRBJ2-1|TRBV5-4|NA
CASSSAGRNNEQFF
TGTGCCAGCAGCTCGGCCGGTCGAAACAATGAGCAGTTCTTC
>NA|TRBJ2-2|TRBV24-1|NA
CATSDRGLSNTGELFF
TGTGCCACCAGTGATCGGGGACTCTCGAACACCGGGGAGCTGTTTTTT
>NA|TRBJ2-6|TRBV7-9|NA
CASNPYPSGANVLTF
TGTGCCAGCAACCCATACCCGTCTGGGGCCAACGTCCTGACTTTC
>few|TRBJ2-7|TRBV4-1|TRBD2
CASSQLAGGSIRMSEQYF
TGTGCCAGCAGCCAACTAGCGGGAGGTAGTATCCGTATGAGCGAGCAGTACTTC
>few|TRBJ1-1|TRBV7-2|NA
CASSHPPPGTEAFF
TGTGCCAGCAGCCACCCCCCCCCCGGCACTGAAGCTTTCTTT
>once|TRBJ1-5|TRBV6-6|NA
CASMPPAGFHQPQHF
TGTGCCAGCATGCCACCGGCGGGTTTCCATCAGCCCCAGCATTTT
>NA|TRBJ2-3|TRBV4-2|NA
CASSLRGRDPAYTDTQYF
TGTGCCAGCAGCCTCAGGGGTCGGGACCCGGCTTACACAGATACGCAGTATTTT
>NA|TRBJ2-3|TRBV5-5|NA
CASSPWERVDTQYF
TGTGCCAGCAGCCCCTGGGAGCGGGTGGATACGCAGTATTTT
>NA|TRBJ1-1|TRBV27|TRBD1
CASTSTSDRSAFF
TGTGCCAGCACCTCAACGTCGGACAGGTCGGCTTTCTTT
>once|TRBJ1-4|TRBV28|TRBD1
CASSNSLDRAKLFF
TGTGCCAGCAGTAATTCCTTGGACAGGGCAAAACTGTTTTTT
>few|TRBJ1-5|TRBV12-3/TRBV12-4|TRBD1
CASSFIGTGKSQPQHF
TGTGCCAGCAGTTTTATTGGGACAGGGAAAAGTCAGCCCCAGCATTTT
>few|TRBJ2-6|TRBV19|NA
CATRYSGANVLTF
TGTGCCACCAGGTACTCTGGGGCCAACGTCCTGACTTTC
>few|TRBJ2-5|TRBV12-3/TRBV12-4|TRBD2
CASSLGTSGGAKTQYF
TGTGCCAGCAGTTTAGGGACTAGCGGGGGGGCGAAGACCCAGTACTTC
>NA|TRBJ2-7|TRBV20-1|TRBD2
CSARDRLAGYTYEQYF
TGCAGTGCTAGAGATCGGCTAGCGGGTTACACCTACGAGCAGTACTTC
>few|TRBJ2-3|TRBV12-3/TRBV12-4|TRBD2
CASSSALAGSDTQYF
TGTGCCAGCAGTTCTGCACTAGCGGGGTCAGATACGCAGTATTTT
>few|TRBJ2-7|TRBV28|NA
CASSLAEASYIHEQYF
TGTGCCAGCAGCCTGGCCGAGGCTAGTTATATTCACGAGCAGTACTTC
>NA|TRBJ1-4|TRBV29-1|NA
CSVERQSTNEKLFF
TGCAGCGTTGAGAGACAGTCAACTAATGAAAAACTGTTTTTT
>few|TRBJ2-4|TRBV28|NA
CASSFEDPTSKNIQYF
TGTGCCAGCAGTTTTGAGGATCCAACGTCCAAAAACATTCAGTACTTC
>NA|TRBJ1-1|TRBV28|NA
CASSPIYTEAFF
TGTGCCAGCAGCCCGATTTACACTGAAGCTTTCTTT
>NA|TRBJ2-6|TRBV5-7|NA
CASRQRSDSLSGANVLTF
TGTGCCAGCAGACAGAGATCGGACAGCCTCTCTGGGGCCAACGTCCTGACTTTC
>few|TRBJ2-5|TRBV10-3|NA
CAISARDRETQYF
TGTGCCATCAGTGCACGGGACCGAGAGACCCAGTACTTC
>NA|TRBJ1-1|TRBV7-6|NA
CASSARGRGRDTEAFF
TGTGCCAGCAGCGCTCGGGGTCGGGGTCGGGACACTGAAGCTTTCTTT
>few|TRBJ1-1|TRBV7-2|NA
CASSLYSLNTEAFF
TGTGCCAGCAGCTTGTACTCCTTAAACACTGAAGCTTTCTTT
>NA|TRBJ2-1|TRBV15|TRBD1
CATSSKGDSNEQFF
TGTGCCACCAGCAGCAAAGGGGACAGCAATGAGCAGTTCTTC
>NA|TRBJ2-3|TRBV24-1|TRBD2
CATSSTSGVTDTQYF
TGTGCCACCAGCTCGACTAGCGGGGTGACAGATACGCAGTATTTT
>NA|TRBJ1-6|TRBV20-1|TRBD1
CSADRTGMNSPLHF
TGCAGTGCAGATCGGACAGGGATGAATTCACCCCTCCACTTT
>NA|TRBJ2-1|TRBV10-3|TRBD2
CAINQREVNNEQFF
TGTGCCATCAATCAGCGGGAGGTAAACAATGAGCAGTTCTTC
>NA|TRBJ2-5|TRBV12-3/TRBV12-4|NA
CASSFSSRDPRETQYF
TGTGCCAGCAGTTTTTCGAGCCGGGACCCCCGGGAGACCCAGTACTTC
>few|TRBJ2-1|TRBV12-3/TRBV12-4|TRBD1
CASSATGGNIRDEQFF
TGTGCCAGCAGCGCCACAGGGGGCAATATCAGGGATGAGCAGTTCTTC
>few|TRBJ2-1|TRBV27|NA
CASTYGNEQFF
TGTGCCAGCACCTATGGCAATGAGCAGTTCTTC
>NA|TRBJ1-6|TRBV7-9|NA
CASSPFTVFNSPLHF
TGTGCCAGCAGCCCCTTTACAGTTTTCAATTCACCCCTCCACTTT
>many|TRBJ1-2|TRBV7-2|TRBD1
CASSVPGGGGYTF
TGTGCCAGCAGCGTCCCAGGGGGAGGTGGCTACACCTTC